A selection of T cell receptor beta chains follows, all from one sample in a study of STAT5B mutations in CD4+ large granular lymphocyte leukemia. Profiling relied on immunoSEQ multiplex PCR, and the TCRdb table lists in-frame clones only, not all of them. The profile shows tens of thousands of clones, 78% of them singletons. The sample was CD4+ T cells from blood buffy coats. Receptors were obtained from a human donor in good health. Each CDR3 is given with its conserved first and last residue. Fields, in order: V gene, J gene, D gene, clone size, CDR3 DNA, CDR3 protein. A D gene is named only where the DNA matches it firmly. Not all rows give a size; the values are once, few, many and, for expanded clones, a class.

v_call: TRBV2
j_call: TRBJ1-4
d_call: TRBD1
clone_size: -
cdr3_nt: TGTGCCGGCATAACAGGGGCAACTAATGAAAAACTGTTTTTT
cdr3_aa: CAGITGATNEKLFF

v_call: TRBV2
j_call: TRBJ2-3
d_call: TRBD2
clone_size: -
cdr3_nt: TGTGCCAGCACAGACGGGGGGGCATCTAGCACAGATACGCAGTATTTT
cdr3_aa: CASTDGGASSTDTQYF

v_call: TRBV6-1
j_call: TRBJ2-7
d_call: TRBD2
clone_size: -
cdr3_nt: TGTGCCAGCCAACAAGTAGCGGGGGGCGAGCAGTACTTC
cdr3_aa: CASQQVAGGEQYF

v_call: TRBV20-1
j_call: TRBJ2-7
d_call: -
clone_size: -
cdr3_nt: TGCAGTGCCCCCGGGACCTACGAGCAGTACTTC
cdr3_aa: CSAPGTYEQYF

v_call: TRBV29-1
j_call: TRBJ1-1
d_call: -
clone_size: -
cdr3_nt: TGCAGCGTTGAACCCGTTTTGAACACTGAAGCTTTCTTT
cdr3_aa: CSVEPVLNTEAFF

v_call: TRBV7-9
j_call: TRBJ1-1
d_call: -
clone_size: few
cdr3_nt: TGTGCCAGCAGCCCCCAGGGAGAGACTGAAGCTTTCTTT
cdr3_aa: CASSPQGETEAFF

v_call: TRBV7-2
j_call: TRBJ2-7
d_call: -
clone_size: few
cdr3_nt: TGTGCCAGCAGCGGAGTACTCCGCGAGCAGTACTTC
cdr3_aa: CASSGVLREQYF

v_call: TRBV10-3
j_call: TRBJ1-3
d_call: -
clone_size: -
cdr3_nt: TGTGCCATCTCCACGGAACCACTAAACTCTGGAAACACCATATATTTT
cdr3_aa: CAISTEPLNSGNTIYF

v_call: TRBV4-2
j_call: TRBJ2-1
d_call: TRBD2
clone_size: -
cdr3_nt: TGTGCCAGCAGCCAAGACTACGGGGGGGGCTACAATGAGCAGTTCTTC
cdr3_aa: CASSQDYGGGYNEQFF

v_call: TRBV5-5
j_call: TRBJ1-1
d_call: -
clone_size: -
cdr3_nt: TGTGCCAGTACCCCCCTCACCGGTAACACTGAAGCTTTCTTT
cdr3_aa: CASTPLTGNTEAFF

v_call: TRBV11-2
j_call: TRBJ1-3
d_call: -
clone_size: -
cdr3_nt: TGTGCCAGCAGCTTTGGAGGGAGCTCTGGAAACACCATATATTTT
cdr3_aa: CASSFGGSSGNTIYF